There are many counts of the clone carrying this TCR beta chain. Mouse names are used for the genes. With the read ending 4 residues before the CDR3 end, the germline J gene is used to fill in that end. Cells that came from pooled cutaneous lymph nodes were sorted using CD4, CD8alpha, NKG2D, NKG2ACE and other markers. The record originates from a study of CD8+ T cells in alopecia areata. CDR1 is FNHDT, CDR2 SITEND, per germline (reference sequence). The CDR3 runs 15 residues. Extracted from the samples, RNA was reverse transcribed into cDNA to serve as the sequencing template. Generated by immunoSEQ multiplex PCR, the TCRdb table keeps only in-frame clones and is missing some. There are 15,000 to 20,000 clones in the sample, none observed a single time.

This TCR came from a C3H/HeJ mouse with alopecia areata. This strain's MHC haplotype is H2-k. This chain links TRBV19 with TRBJ1-1, with TRBD1 matching 9 bases. The specimen sequenced was CD8+ T cells sorted from a lymph node. The DNA read from the CDR3 is TGTGCCAGCAGTATAACCGGGACAGGGAGGACA. Its translation: CASSITGTGRT. The whole CDR3 sequence is CASSITGTGRTEVFF.